This T cell receptor beta chain stems from a study of T cells in Graves' hyperthyroidism and ophthalmopathy. Study-wide findings and caveats: The blood repertoire included most of the expanded thyroid clonotypes above 0.001. Separation of ophthalmopathy from stable hyperthyroidism was achieved by a 13 V-J model. With a median lead of approximately six months before onset, the model predicted ophthalmopathy.

This clonotype was recorded many times. Its antigen is not known. RNA transcripts served as the template for amplifying TCR beta CDR3 regions. HTBI primers were the set used in a first-round RT-PCR of the TCR CDR3. Via MiXCR, TCRdb re-called the multiplex PCR reads, giving one row per CDR3 protein. The table lists 490,000 or so distinct CDR3 sequences, 20% to 25% of them singletons, with 49% in the top ten. The CDR3 length is 16 residues. V was clipped by 5 bases and J by 7 bases; unmatched bases: 15. The V gene's germline CDR1 is MNHEY and CDR2 SVGEGT. Isolation of PBMCs was performed on 10 ml fresh peripheral blood.

The source of this sequence is a woman between 70 and 85 years old with Graves' ophthalmopathy. The rearrangement joins TRBV6-2 or TRBV6-3 to TRBJ1-2; TRBD1 aligns across 8 bases. The sequencing input was blood. The CDR3 region has the DNA TGTGCCAGCAGTCCGCGAAACGGACAGGGACGAAGTGGCTACACCTTC. Translation: CASSPRNGQGRSGYTF.